These 7 T cell receptor beta chains were all obtained from the same sample, sequenced in a study of regulatory T cells in long-lasting Graves disease. Sample time point: newly diagnosed GD, antithyroid drugs for less than 3 months. Isolated PBMC RNA provided the starting material for the TCR library. Arm-PCR of CDR3 regions with iRepertoire HTBI primers generated TCR beta libraries. MiXCR was run by TCRdb on the multiplex PCR reads, yielding one entry per CDR3 protein. The table has 400,000 to 500,000 distinct CDR3 sequences, about a sixth seen once; the top ten hold about 23%. These records were also assigned to another study, of T cells in Graves' hyperthyroidism and ophthalmopathy.

Sequencing used peripheral blood mononuclear cells (PBMCs), obtained at new diagnosis, from a patient treated with antithyroid drugs. The receptors derive from a young woman with Graves disease.

This clonotype was counted between two and nine times. This clone may be a read error of a much larger clone one base away. CDR3 in DNA: TGTGCCAGCAGCTTAGTAGGGACTAGCAACGACGAGCAGTTCTTC. Its translation: CASSLVGTSNDEQFF. The rearrangement joins TRBV11-2 to TRBJ2-1; TRBD2 matches at 9 bases. The CDR3 extends over 15 amino acids. V dropped 1 base and J dropped 10; count of bases not matched to a gene: 8. Germline assignment: CDR1 SGHAT and CDR2 FQNNGV.

Written as DNA, the CDR3 is TGTGCCAGCACCCGGGACAGCCCTGGAAACACCATATATTTT. As protein: CASTRDSPGNTIYF. The V and J genes are TRBV7-2 and TRBJ1-3; TRBD1 aligns across 7 bases. This CDR3 is 14 amino acids long. Unmatched junction bases numbered 5, after V lost 7 bases and J lost 2 bases. The germline CDR1 and CDR2 sequences are SGHTA and FQGNSA. The whole variable domain, remainder taken from reference TRBV7-2 and TRBJ1-3, is GAGVSQSPSNKVTEKGKDVELRCDPISGHTALYWYRQSLGQGLEFLIYFQGNSAPDKSGLPSDRFSAERTGGSVSTLTIQRTQQEDSAVYLCASTRDSPGNTIYFGEGSWLTVV.

This clonotype showed up just a few times. The chain recombines TRBV5-1 with TRBJ1-6; D unresolved. The germline CDR1 and CDR2 sequences are SGHRS and YFSETQ. This CDR3 comprises 15 residues. V dropped 4 bases and J dropped 8 bases, with 16 bases sitting between them. The CDR3 coding sequence is TGCGCCAGCAGCGGTGGATCGGCCATTGATTCACCCCTCCACTTT. Translating gives CASSGGSAIDSPLHF. Together with reference TRBV5-1 and TRBJ1-6, the CDR3 gives the full variable domain: KAGVTQTPRYLIKTRGQQVTLSCSPISGHRSVSWYQQTPGQGLQFLFEYFSETQRNKGNFPGRFSGRQFSNSRSEMNVSTLELGDSALYLCASSGGSAIDSPLHFGNGTRLTVT.

This clonotype has a count of ten or more. The V call is TRBV2, the J call TRBJ2-7, with TRBD1 identical over 7 bases. V shed 3 bases, J shed 4 bases, and the junction held 6 bases outside the gene matches. The CDR3 length is 14 residues. Germline lookup yields CDR1 SNHLY and CDR2 FYNNEI. DNA for the CDR3: TGTGCCAGCAGTGAGGCAGGGGGAGTTTACGAGCAGTACTTC. Translating it yields CASSEAGGVYEQYF.

This chain links TRBV19 with TRBJ1-4; 7 bases are shared with TRBD1. The trim removed 5 bases at V and 6 bases at J, leaving 9 bases unmatched. CDR3 length: 15 amino acids. Germline CDR1 LNHDA, CDR2 SQIVND (reference sequence). Here the CDR3 reads CASSARGTEYEKLFF. DNA of the CDR3: TGTGCCAGTAGTGCCCGAGGGACAGAATATGAAAAACTGTTTTTT.

To note about this clonotype: A much larger clone differs by one base, so this may be a read error. This sequence joins TRBV29-1 and TRBJ2-1; a possible D gene is TRBD1 (5 bases). Germline-derived CDR1 and CDR2 are SQVTM and ANQGSEA. V lost 4 bases and J lost 13, with 26 bases in between. This CDR3 spans 15 amino acids. CDR3: CSVALPGKAKNIQFF. For the CDR3, the DNA is TGCAGCGTTGCCCTCCCAGGGAAAGCCAAAAACATTCAGTTCTTC.

This clonotype was picked up many times. V gene TRBV27 combines with J gene TRBJ2-7; D ambiguous. Trimming removed 3 bases at V and 2 bases at J, with 11 bases between. Germline CDR1 is MNHEY and CDR2 is SMNVEV (reference sequence). The CDR3 runs 14 residues. CDR3 sequence (DNA): TGTGCCAGCAGTTTCGATAGGAAGACCTACGAGCAGTACTTC. It yields the protein CASSFDRKTYEQYF.